These 3 T cell receptor beta chains share one sample of origin, sequenced in a study of blood T cell repertoires in COVID-19. The method was immunoSEQ multiplex PCR; TCRdb's version includes in-frame clones alone and lacks a portion of them. The sample has about 150,000 clones; around 78% are singletons. Sequencing used peripheral blood. These TCRs come from a man older than 75 with acute or convalescent COVID-19.

This clone was counted at least ten times. J is TRBJ1-6 and V is TRBV11-2; TRBD1 agrees at 8 bases. V shed 5 bases and J 6 bases; nucleotides not matched to a gene: 3. The V gene's germline CDR1 is SGHAT and CDR2 FQNNGV. The CDR3 spans 14 residues. The CDR3 DNA reads as TGTGCCAGCAGCCTTGACAGGGGTAATTCACCCCTCCACTTT. Translation gives CASSLDRGNSPLHF.

This clone has a single count. The rearrangement uses TRBV5-6 and TRBJ2-3; possible D gene TRBD1, 5 bases. This CDR3 is 12 amino acids long. Trimming cost V 4 bases and J 7 bases, with 10 bases left between them. Looked up from germline, CDR1 is SGHDT and CDR2 is YYEEEE. As DNA, the CDR3 is TGTGCCAGCAGCCTCAGGGTAAATACGCAGTATTTT. Translated, it gives CASSLRVNTQYF.

The chain combines TRBV3-1 (or the pseudogene TRBV3-2) with TRBJ1-4; no reliable D call. The V end was cut by 3 bases, the J end by 0 bases, with 5 bases between. The CDR3 has 14 amino acids. Looked up from germline, CDR1 is LGHDT and CDR2 is YNNKEL (reference sequence). For the CDR3, the DNA is TGTGCCAGCAGCCATACTACAACTAATGAAAAACTGTTTTTT. Amino acids: CASSHTTTNEKLFF.